A selection of T cell receptor beta chains follows, all from one sample in a study of shared clonotypes between healthy human individuals. Repertoires were generated with immunoSEQ multiplex PCR, while TCRdb's copy carries only in-frame clones and drops some. The table lists 1,100,000 or so clones, around 78% of them singletons. Sequencing used memory CD4+ T cells from PBMCs. These receptors all stem from a man aged 18 to 29 in good health. Some clones in this sample may be carry-over from other donors' samples. The CDR3 runs from the conserved cysteine through the conserved F or W. The order of the fields is clone size, J gene, D gene, V gene, CDR3 DNA, CDR3 protein. D genes are given only for firm matches. Expanded clones are given a class, and other clones once, few, many or no size at all.

NA	TRBJ2-5	NA	TRBV2	TGTGCCAGCAGGACTGACGGGGAGACCCAGTACTTC	CASRTDGETQYF
NA	TRBJ1-1	NA	TRBV5-1	TGCGCCAGCAGCTCGACTGGGATGGGGTCCACTGAAGCTTTCTTT	CASSSTGMGSTEAFF
few	TRBJ1-2	TRBD1	TRBV6-4	TGTGCCAGCAGTGTCACAGGGGTGGATGGCTACACCTTC	CASSVTGVDGYTF
NA	TRBJ1-2	NA	TRBV9	TGTGCCAGCAGCGTAGCTACATCCCAACCCCCCACCTTC	CASSVATSQPPTF
NA	TRBJ2-3	NA	TRBV11-2	TGTGCCAGCAGCCAGCATGCAGATACGCAGTATTTT	CASSQHADTQYF
NA	TRBJ2-2	NA	TRBV6-1	TGTGCCAGCAGCCCTACCGATGATTCTGAGCTGTTTTTT	CASSPTDDSELFF
NA	TRBJ2-3	NA	TRBV11-3	TGTGCCAGCAGCCCGAATCCAATGAGTACGCAGTATTTT	CASSPNPMSTQYF
NA	TRBJ1-1	TRBD1	TRBV5-1	TGCGCCAGCAGACAGGGGTCCACTGAAGCTTTCTTT	CASRQGSTEAFF
once	TRBJ2-5	NA	TRBV7-6	TGTGCCAGCAGCTTAGCTCTCCAAGAGACCCAGTACTTC	CASSLALQETQYF
NA	TRBJ2-7	TRBD2	TRBV5-1	TGCGCCAGCAGCTTAGCTCCCGGGACTAGCGGGACAACCTACGAGCAGTACTTC	CASSLAPGTSGTTYEQYF
NA	TRBJ2-3	NA	TRBV5-1	TGCGCCAGCAGCTTGGTATCCAACACAGATACGCAGTATTTT	CASSLVSNTDTQYF
few	TRBJ2-3	TRBD2	TRBV5-6	TGTGCCAGCAGCCAACTAGGTCGGACTAGCGGCACAGATACGCAGTATTTT	CASSQLGRTSGTDTQYF
NA	TRBJ1-5	NA	TRBV6-1	TGTGCCAGCAGTGAAATTGGGAGTATAAATCAGCCCCAGCATTTT	CASSEIGSINQPQHF
NA	TRBJ1-2	NA	TRBV4-3	TGCGCCAGCAGCCAAGCGGAAGCCAAGCTTAACTATGGCTACACCTTC	CASSQAEAKLNYGYTF
NA	TRBJ1-2	NA	TRBV7-9	TGTGCCAGCAGCTTAGCGAAGAAGGGGCCATATGGCTACACCTTC	CASSLAKKGPYGYTF
NA	TRBJ1-2	NA	TRBV23-1	TGCGCCAGCAGACCACTCGACGCTAACTATGGCTACACCTTC	CASRPLDANYGYTF
NA	TRBJ2-1	NA	TRBV2	TGTGCCAGCAGTTTAGGACAGAATTACAATGAGCAGTTCTTC	CASSLGQNYNEQFF
NA	TRBJ2-6	NA	TRBV28	TGTGCCAGCGTCCGGGACAAACGACTCTCTGGGGCCAACGTCCTGACTTTC	CASVRDKRLSGANVLTF
NA	TRBJ1-1	NA	TRBV7-9	TGTGCCAGCAGCTTAGAAGGGGGGACTGAAGCTTTCTTT	CASSLEGGTEAFF
once	TRBJ1-3	NA	TRBV2	TGTGCCAGCAGTGAAGAGAGAGGGGGCTCTGGAAACACCATATATTTT	CASSEERGGSGNTIYF
NA	TRBJ1-1	NA	TRBV2	TGTGCCAGCAGTGAAGCGCTTCCAAGCAGGAGCACTGAAGCTTTCTTT	CASSEALPSRSTEAFF
NA	TRBJ2-5	NA	TRBV6-5	TGTGCCAGCAGTTACTCGACGGGGAGGGAGACCCAGTACTTC	CASSYSTGRETQYF
NA	TRBJ1-2	TRBD1	TRBV6-5	TGTGCCAGCAGTACCGGACAGGGGAAAAGTGGCTACACCTTC	CASSTGQGKSGYTF
once	TRBJ2-3	NA	TRBV21-1	TGTGCCAGCAGCGGGGCCCCTCTGATCTTAAACACCGGCACAGATACGCAGTATTTT	CASSGAPLILNTGTDTQYF
NA	TRBJ2-3	NA	TRBV12-5	TGTGCTAGTGGTTCGTCAGGGGCCGAAGATACGCAGTATTTT	CASGSSGAEDTQYF
NA	TRBJ1-1	TRBD1	TRBV2	TGTGCCAGCAGCCTCGACAGGGCAGGGACTGAAGCTTTCTTT	CASSLDRAGTEAFF
NA	TRBJ1-1	NA	TRBV5-1	TGCGCCAGCAGGTGGGGGTTGGAGAACACTGAAGCTTTCTTT	CASRWGLENTEAFF
NA	TRBJ2-3	NA	TRBV6-1	TGTGCCAGCAGGGCCCGCCCGGACTTCACAGATACGCAGTATTTT	CASRARPDFTDTQYF
NA	TRBJ1-2	TRBD1	TRBV6-6	TGTGCCAGCAGTTACGTTCAGGGGGGAAACTATGGCTACACCTTC	CASSYVQGGNYGYTF
NA	TRBJ2-2	NA	TRBV28	TGTGCCAGCAGTTTACCGTGGGGGAGGACAGCGGGCGGGGAGCTGTTTTTT	CASSLPWGRTAGGELFF
few	TRBJ1-2	NA	TRBV9	TGTGCCAGCAGCTCGTCTACCCGGAGGCGGATCTATGGCTACACCTTC	CASSSSTRRRIYGYTF
NA	TRBJ2-5	NA	TRBV4-3	TGCGCCAGCAGCCAAGTTTTGGTTCCGGGGTGGCAGACCCAGTACTTC	CASSQVLVPGWQTQYF
NA	TRBJ1-1	NA	TRBV11-2	TGTGCCAGCAGCTTAGGAACTCGGGGTGAAGCTTTCTTT	CASSLGTRGEAFF
NA	TRBJ2-3	TRBD2	TRBV4-1	TGCGCCAGCAGGGGGTTTAGCGGGAGGGACCGGGATACGCAGTATTTT	CASRGFSGRDRDTQYF
few	TRBJ2-5	NA	TRBV7-2	TGTGCCAGCAGCTGGAAAAGCCAAGAGACCCAGTACTTC	CASSWKSQETQYF
NA	TRBJ2-1	NA	TRBV4-3	TGCGCCAGCAGCCAAGTGGCCCAGCTCGGGCATGAGCAGTTCTTC	CASSQVAQLGHEQFF
NA	TRBJ2-1	TRBD2	TRBV5-4	TGTGCCAGCAGCTTCGGGGGGTACAATGAGCAGTTCTTC	CASSFGGYNEQFF
few	TRBJ1-5	NA	TRBV2	TGTGCCAGCAATTGGGATAGCAATCAGCCCCAGCATTTT	CASNWDSNQPQHF
NA	TRBJ1-4	NA	TRBV10-1	TGCGCCAGCAGTGAGTCGACCGGGAAACTGTTTTTT	CASSESTGKLFF
NA	TRBJ1-2	NA	TRBV5-4	TGTGCCAGCAGCCCGGACAGATATGGCTACACCTTC	CASSPDRYGYTF
once	TRBJ2-7	NA	TRBV2	TGTGCCAGCAGTGCGGGCTCGTACAGCTCCTACGAGCAGTACTTC	CASSAGSYSSYEQYF
NA	TRBJ2-7	NA	TRBV5-1	TGCGCCAGCAGCCCCCCGGGACGGGATGGCTACGAGCAGTACTTC	CASSPPGRDGYEQYF
NA	TRBJ1-5	TRBD1	TRBV6-5	TGTGCCAGCAGTCCGTCACAGGGGGCTCAGCCCCAGCATTTT	CASSPSQGAQPQHF
NA	TRBJ2-4	NA	TRBV28	TGTGCCAGCAGTTTATGGTCCCCTAAGGGGGAGGCCGGCAAAAACATTCAGTACTTC	CASSLWSPKGEAGKNIQYF
NA	TRBJ2-7	TRBD2	TRBV7-8	TGTGCCAGCAGCTTACCGGGACTAGCGGGAGGTAACACCTACGAGCAGTACTTC	CASSLPGLAGGNTYEQYF
NA	TRBJ2-7	TRBD2	TRBV6-6	TGTGCCAGCCGAGGGACTAGCTTCTACGAGCAGTACTTC	CASRGTSFYEQYF
NA	TRBJ2-7	NA	TRBV14	TGTGCCAGCAGCCAAGGACTGTCCCCCAGCTCCTACGAGCAGTACTTC	CASSQGLSPSSYEQYF
NA	TRBJ2-3	NA	TRBV5-1	TGCGCCAGCAGCCCAGGAGTTGGATCCGGGGTAGATACGCAGTATTTT	CASSPGVGSGVDTQYF